Shown below are 16 T cell receptor beta chains from a single sample sequenced in a study of Ad26.COV2.S vaccination and SARS-CoV-2 variants. Treatment noted: roughly 20 received Ad26.COV2.S at low or high dose, single or two shots; roughly five received placebo; per-sample allocation not given. Repertoires come from day 63 after the first vaccine or placebo injection. Sequenced by immunoSEQ multiplex PCR; TCRdb stores in-frame clones only, minus some. The sample carries roughly 460,000 clones, 89% recorded once. Sequences were derived from peripheral blood, sampled in a trial of Ad26.COV2.S vaccine versus placebo. Receptors originate from a person between 18 and 59 years old who received the Ad26.COV2.S COVID-19 vaccine or a placebo.

This rearrangement joins TRBV18 to TRBJ2-1; 8 bases line up with TRBD2. V lost 0 bases to trimming and J lost 9 bases; unmatched junction nucleotides: 13. The germline V gene encodes CDR1 KGHSH and CDR2 LQKENI. This CDR3 comprises 17 residues. CDR3 sequence: CASSPPTSEDSKGEQFF. As DNA, the CDR3 is TGTGCCAGCTCACCACCGACTAGCGAGGATTCTAAGGGTGAGCAGTTCTTC.

The chain combines TRBV30 with TRBJ1-1, with D uncertain. CDR1 and CDR2 from the germline V gene are GTSNPN and SVGIG (reference sequence). The CDR3 extends over 11 amino acids. The V end was cut by 0 bases, the J end by 6 bases, with 5 bases between. CDR3 sequence reads: CAWSVDPEAFF. CDR3 bases: TGTGCCTGGAGTGTGGACCCTGAAGCTTTCTTT.

The chain carries TRBV28 and TRBJ2-5; D may match TRBD1 or TRBD2 (6 bases each). The length of the CDR3 is 14 residues. The germline CDR1 and CDR2 sequences are MDHEN and SYDVKM. V was clipped by 5 bases and J by 4 bases, with 14 bases between them. The CDR3 sequence is CASSPGDWGETQYF. The CDR3 DNA reads TGTGCCAGCAGTCCAGGGGACTGGGGAGAGACCCAGTACTTC.

The chain recombines TRBV30 with TRBJ2-5; the match to TRBD2 covers 7 bases. Losses at the gene ends were 5 bases for V and 12 bases for J; bases not matched to a gene: 12. This CDR3 region has 12 residues. The V gene's germline CDR1 is GTSNPN and CDR2 SVGIG (reference sequence). In nucleotides, the CDR3 is TGTGCCTGGGGAACCGTTAGCGGGTCGGAGTACTTC. Translation: CAWGTVSGSEYF. The full variable domain, rest sourced from reference TRBV30 and TRBJ2-5, is SQTIHQWPATLVQPVGSPLSLECTVEGTSNPNLYWYRQAAGRGLQLLFYSVGIGQISSEVPQNLSASRPQDRQFILSSKKLLLSDSGFYLCAWGTVSGSEYFGPGTRLLVL.

V is TRBV27 and J is TRBJ1-5; TRBD1 might be the D (5 bases). This CDR3 has 15 amino acids. V lost 2 bases and J 1 base, leaving 9 bases between the germline ends. Per germline, CDR1 MNHEY and CDR2 SMNVEV (reference sequence). In DNA, the CDR3 is TGTGCCAGCAGTTTACTCGGGGGGAGCAATCAGCCCCAGCATTTT. Translated, it gives CASSLLGGSNQPQHF.

This clone was counted a single time. The CDR3 here is CASSLAPQSGGGYNEQFF. The CDR3 nucleotides read TGTGCCAGCAGCTTGGCCCCACAATCTGGCGGGGGTTACAATGAGCAGTTCTTC. The chain uses TRBV5-8 and TRBJ2-1; 7 bases are shared with TRBD2. This CDR3 contains 18 residues. The germline V gene has CDR1 SGHTS and CDR2 YDEGEE. V lost 0 bases, J lost 4 bases, and 13 bases stayed unmatched.

CDR3 bases: TGTGCCAGTAGGGTCGAAGGGGCCCATCCACTAGCCAAAAACATTCAGTACTTC. Translation: CASRVEGAHPLAKNIQYF. The V gene is TRBV19, the J gene TRBJ2-4; tentative D call: TRBD1 (5 bases). CDR1 is LNHDA, CDR2 SQIVND, per germline (reference sequence). The CDR3 is 18 residues long. V was trimmed by 6 bases and J by 0 bases, leaving 21 bases between them.

This clone has a handful of counts. The gene calls are TRBV21-1 and TRBJ1-3. TRBV21-1 is a pseudogene. CDR3 length: 20 amino acids. The CDR3 DNA is TGTGCCAGCAGCAACATAAACACTCCCCCTCCTATCAGCTCTGGAAACACCATATATTTT. Encoded protein: CASSNINTPPPISSGNTIYF.

The chain combines TRBV23-1 with TRBJ1-2; 11 bases match TRBD1. TRBV23-1 qualifies as an ORF whose function is uncertain. Trimming cost V 2 bases and J 0 bases; bases outside gene matches: 11. The CDR3 covers 19 residues. The CDR3 nucleotides read TGCGCCAGCAGTCAAAAGAACCGGGACAGGGGGGTAGCTAACTATGGCTACACCTTC. Translating it yields CASSQKNRDRGVANYGYTF.

The chain has TRBV30 and TRBJ1-6; no definite D call. Trimming took off 5 bases at V and 2 bases at J, with 7 bases between the two ends. The CDR3 is 13 residues long. Germline CDR1 GTSNPN, CDR2 SVGIG (reference sequence). CDR3: CAWCRAYNSPLHF. The CDR3 DNA follows: TGTGCCTGGTGTAGGGCCTATAATTCACCCCTCCACTTT. The complete variable domain, with remaining parts taken from reference TRBV30 and TRBJ1-6, reads SQTIHQWPATLVQPVGSPLSLECTVEGTSNPNLYWYRQAAGRGLQLLFYSVGIGQISSEVPQNLSASRPQDRQFILSSKKLLLSDSGFYLCAWCRAYNSPLHFGNGTRLTVT.

V usage is TRBV7-9 and J usage is TRBJ2-3; 13 bases line up with TRBD2. Germline V lookup: CDR1 SEHNR, CDR2 FQNEAQ (reference sequence). V was clipped by 5 bases and J by 3 bases; unmatched bases: 8. CDR3 length: 17 residues. Here the CDR3 reads CASSPSLAGGPTDTQYF. Here the CDR3 DNA reads TGTGCCAGCAGCCCTTCACTAGCGGGGGGGCCTACAGATACGCAGTATTTT.

As concerns this clone: At the DNA level, this CDR3 is encoded by other sequences in the same sample as well. The chain is built from TRBV9 and TRBJ2-7, with 11 bases lining up with TRBD2. Trimming removed 0 bases from V and 3 bases from J; junction bases left unmatched: 2. The germline gives CDR1 SGDLS, CDR2 YYNGEE. The CDR3 covers 15 residues. The CDR3 here is CASSVGLAGGYEQYF. The DNA for the CDR3 is TGTGCCAGCAGCGTAGGGCTAGCGGGAGGCTACGAGCAGTACTTC. The variable domain in full, completed from reference TRBV9 and TRBJ2-7, reads DSGVTQTPKHLITATGQRVTLRCSPRSGDLSVYWYQQSLDQGLQFLIQYYNGEERAKGNILERFSAQQFPDLHSELNLSSLELGDSALYFCASSVGLAGGYEQYFGPGTRLTVT.

The chain uses TRBV30 and TRBJ1-1; D remains ambiguous. V gave up 1 base and J gave up 1 base, with 4 bases separating them. The CDR3 has 12 residues. Germline V lookup: CDR1 GTSNPN, CDR2 SVGIG (reference sequence). In DNA form, the CDR3 reads TGTGCCTGGAGTGGACAGAACACTGAAGCTTTCTTT. Translation gives CAWSGQNTEAFF.

The chain combines TRBV18 with TRBJ1-5; D unclear. The germline V gene encodes CDR1 KGHSH and CDR2 LQKENI. V was trimmed by 3 bases and J by 7 bases, leaving 13 bases between them. This CDR3 region has 14 residues. CDR3 nucleotides: TGTGCCAGCTCACCGAACTGGGAGAAACAGCCCCAGCATTTT. Translating gives CASSPNWEKQPQHF.

The V gene is TRBV4-1, the J gene TRBJ2-6; D remains ambiguous. V lost 6 bases to trimming and J lost 0 bases, with 9 bases between them. The CDR3 length is 15 residues. The germline V gene encodes CDR1 MGHRA and CDR2 YSYEKL. CDR3 DNA: TGCGCCAGCAGAGCCTTTGGCTCTGGGGCCAACGTCCTGACTTTC. Amino acids: CASRAFGSGANVLTF.

The rearrangement joins TRBV11-2 to TRBJ2-1; 14 bases are a match to TRBD2. This CDR3 has 15 amino acids. CDR1 and CDR2 from the germline V gene are SGHAT and FQNNGV. V lost 6 bases and J lost 9; bases outside the gene matches: 7. CDR3 DNA sequence: TGTGCCAGCAGGGAAGGGACTAGCGGGAGATTTGAGCAGTTCTTC. As protein: CASREGTSGRFEQFF.